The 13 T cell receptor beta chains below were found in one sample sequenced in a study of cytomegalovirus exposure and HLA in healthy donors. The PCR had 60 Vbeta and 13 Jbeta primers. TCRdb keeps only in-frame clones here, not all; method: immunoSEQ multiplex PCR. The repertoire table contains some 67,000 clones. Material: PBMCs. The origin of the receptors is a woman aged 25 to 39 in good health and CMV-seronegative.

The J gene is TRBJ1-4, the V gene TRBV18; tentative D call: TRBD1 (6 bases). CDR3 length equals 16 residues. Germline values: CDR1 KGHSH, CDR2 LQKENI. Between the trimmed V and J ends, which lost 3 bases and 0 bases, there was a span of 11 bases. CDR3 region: CASSPSRGSTNEKLFF. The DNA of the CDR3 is TGTGCCAGCTCACCCAGCAGGGGTTCAACTAATGAAAAACTGTTTTTT.

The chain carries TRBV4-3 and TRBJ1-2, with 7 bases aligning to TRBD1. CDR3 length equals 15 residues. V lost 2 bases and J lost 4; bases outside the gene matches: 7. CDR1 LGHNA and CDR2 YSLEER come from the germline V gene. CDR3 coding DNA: TGCGCCAGCAGCCAAAGGTGGGACAGATTCTATGGCTACACCTTC. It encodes CASSQRWDRFYGYTF.

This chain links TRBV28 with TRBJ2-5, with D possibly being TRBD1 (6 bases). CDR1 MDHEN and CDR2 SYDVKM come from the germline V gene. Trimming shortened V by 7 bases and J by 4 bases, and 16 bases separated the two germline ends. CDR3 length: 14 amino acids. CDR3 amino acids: CASIPQGKVETQYF. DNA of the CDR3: TGTGCCAGCATCCCGCAGGGGAAGGTAGAGACCCAGTACTTC. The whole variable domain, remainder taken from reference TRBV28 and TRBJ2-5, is DVKVTQSSRYLVKRTGEKVFLECVQDMDHENMFWYRQDPGLGLRLIYFSYDVKMKEKGDIPEGYSVSREKKERFSLILESASTNQTSMYLCASIPQGKVETQYFGPGTRLLVL.

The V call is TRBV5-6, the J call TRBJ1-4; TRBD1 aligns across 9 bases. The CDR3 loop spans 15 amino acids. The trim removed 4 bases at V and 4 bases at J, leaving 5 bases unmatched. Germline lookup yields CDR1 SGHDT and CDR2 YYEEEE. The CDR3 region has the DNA TGTGCCAGCAGCGCCGGGACAGGGCGTAATGAAAAACTGTTTTTT. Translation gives CASSAGTGRNEKLFF.

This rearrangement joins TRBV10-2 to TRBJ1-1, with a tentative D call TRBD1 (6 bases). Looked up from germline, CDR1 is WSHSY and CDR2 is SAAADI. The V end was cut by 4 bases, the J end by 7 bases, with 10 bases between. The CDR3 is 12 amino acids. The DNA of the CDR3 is TGCGCCAGCAGTGCCTCAGGGGATGAAGCTTTCTTT. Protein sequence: CASSASGDEAFF.

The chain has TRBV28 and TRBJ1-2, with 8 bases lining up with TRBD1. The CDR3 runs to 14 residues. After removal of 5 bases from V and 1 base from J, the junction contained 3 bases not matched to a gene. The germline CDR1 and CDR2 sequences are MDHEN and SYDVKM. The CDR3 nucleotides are TGTGCCAGCAGTGGGACAGGACTTAACTATGGCTACACCTTC. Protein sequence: CASSGTGLNYGYTF.

In nucleotides, the CDR3 is TGCAGCGTGGCGACAGGGGGTTCTAATGAAAAACTGTTTTTT. It encodes CSVATGGSNEKLFF. This sequence joins TRBV29-1 and TRBJ1-4; 9 bases agree with TRBD1. The CDR3 totals 14 residues. J was trimmed by 3 bases and V by 6 bases; bases with no gene match: 5. Germline values: CDR1 SQVTM, CDR2 ANQGSEA.

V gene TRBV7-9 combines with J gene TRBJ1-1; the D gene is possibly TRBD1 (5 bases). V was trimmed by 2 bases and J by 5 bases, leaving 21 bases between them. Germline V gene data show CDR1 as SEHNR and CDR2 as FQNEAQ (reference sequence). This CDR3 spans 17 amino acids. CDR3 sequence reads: CASSLTPFLAGRTEAFF. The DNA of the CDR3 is TGTGCCAGCAGCTTAACCCCCTTTCTGGCGGGGCGGACTGAAGCTTTCTTT.

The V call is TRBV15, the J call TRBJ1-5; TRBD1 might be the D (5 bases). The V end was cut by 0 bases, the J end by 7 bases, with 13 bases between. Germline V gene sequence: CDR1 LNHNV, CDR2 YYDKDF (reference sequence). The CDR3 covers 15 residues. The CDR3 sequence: CATSREMGGGQPQHF. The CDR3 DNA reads TGTGCCACCAGCAGAGAGATGGGGGGGGGACAGCCCCAGCATTTT.

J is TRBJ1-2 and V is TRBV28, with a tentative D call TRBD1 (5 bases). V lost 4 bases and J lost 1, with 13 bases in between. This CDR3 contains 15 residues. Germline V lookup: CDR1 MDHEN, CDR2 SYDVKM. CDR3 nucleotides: TGTGCCAGCAGTTCAAGACAGCTTGTTAACTATGGCTACACCTTC. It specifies CASSSRQLVNYGYTF.

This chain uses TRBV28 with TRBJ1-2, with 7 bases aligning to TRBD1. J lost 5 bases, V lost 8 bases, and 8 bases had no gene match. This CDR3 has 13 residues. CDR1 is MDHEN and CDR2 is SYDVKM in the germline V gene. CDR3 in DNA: TGTGCCAGCGGCGCAGGGGGGTGGTATGGCTACACCTTC. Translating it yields CASGAGGWYGYTF.

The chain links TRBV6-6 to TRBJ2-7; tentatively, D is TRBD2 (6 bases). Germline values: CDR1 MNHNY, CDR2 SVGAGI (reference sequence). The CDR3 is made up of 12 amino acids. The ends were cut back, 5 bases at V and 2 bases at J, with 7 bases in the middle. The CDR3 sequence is CASSRLAYEQYF. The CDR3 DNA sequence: TGTGCCAGCAGTCGACTAGCCTACGAGCAGTACTTC.

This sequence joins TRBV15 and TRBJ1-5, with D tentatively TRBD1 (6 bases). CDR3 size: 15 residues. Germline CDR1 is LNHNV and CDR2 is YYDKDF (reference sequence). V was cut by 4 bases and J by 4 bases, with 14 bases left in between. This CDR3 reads CATSKVRGENQPQHF. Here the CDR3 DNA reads TGTGCCACCAGCAAGGTCAGGGGAGAAAATCAGCCCCAGCATTTT.